The 8 T cell receptor beta chains below come from one sample, sequenced in a study of T-cell reconstitution after alpha-beta-depleted transplantation in children. Unique molecular identifiers featured in how the TCRbeta library was prepared. In TCRdb, the PCR reads were re-called with MiXCR into one record per CDR3 protein. The repertoire consists of 300,000 to 400,000 distinct CDR3 sequences, with roughly 25% occurring once and the leading ten covering approximately 11%. Material: PBMCs, mostly from graft donor cells, obtained 180 days after TCRalphabeta/CD19-depleted stem cell transplant. All receptors come from a male patient younger than 18 who had a stem cell transplant for acute lymphoblastic leukemia, so the T cells may come from the graft donor.

Only a few counts were recorded for this clonotype. The V and J genes are TRBV3-1 and TRBJ2-3; weak D call: TRBD2 (6 bases). Germline V gene sequence: CDR1 LGHDT, CDR2 YNNKEL (reference sequence). V lost 4 bases and J lost 4, with 9 bases in between. The CDR3 spans 13 residues. CDR3 region: CASSPRRADTQYF. The CDR3 DNA follows: TGTGCCAGCAGCCCAAGGAGGGCAGATACGCAGTATTTT.

This clonotype has a handful of counts. The chain uses TRBV12-3 or TRBV12-4 and TRBJ2-7; 8 bases are shared with TRBD1. This CDR3 contains 13 residues. V lost 5 bases, J lost 5 bases, and 5 bases stayed unmatched. In DNA, the CDR3 is TGTGCCAGCAGTCGGGACAGGTTCGACGAGCAGTACTTC. It codes for CASSRDRFDEQYF.

This sequence joins TRBV9 and TRBJ2-6; D is undetermined. Trimming removed 4 bases from V and 0 bases from J, with 14 bases in between. The germline CDR1 and CDR2 sequences are SGDLS and YYNGEE. The length of the CDR3 is 17 residues. CDR3 DNA: TGTGCCAGCAGCCCCCGGCGTCGGACCTCTGGGGCCAACGTCCTGACTTTC. Amino acid sequence: CASSPRRRTSGANVLTF. The variable domain in full, with the rest retrieved from reference TRBV9 and TRBJ2-6, is DSGVTQTPKHLITATGQRVTLRCSPRSGDLSVYWYQQSLDQGLQFLIQYYNGEERAKGNILERFSAQQFPDLHSELNLSSLELGDSALYFCASSPRRRTSGANVLTFGAGSRLTVL.

This clonotype was observed a few times. The V call is TRBV11-1, the J call TRBJ2-1; TRBD2 aligns across 10 bases. Germline assignment: CDR1 SGHAT and CDR2 FQDESV (reference sequence). The CDR3 spans 18 residues. Trimming cost V 2 bases and J 4 bases; bases outside gene matches: 11. CDR3 bases: TGTGCCAGCAGCTTAACGTCTAGCGGGAGATTCTTATACAATGAGCAGTTCTTC. Amino acid sequence: CASSLTSSGRFLYNEQFF.

The CDR3 nucleotides are TGCAGTGCCCCGCTTCTAGGGAGCACAGATACGCAGTATTTT. Protein sequence: CSAPLLGSTDTQYF. The genes are TRBV20-1 and TRBJ2-3, with D uncertain. CDR3 length equals 14 residues. The V end was cut by 6 bases, the J end by 0 bases, with 13 bases between. Germline CDR1 is DFQATT and CDR2 is SNEGSKA (reference sequence).

The chain couples TRBV7-8 to TRBJ2-2; 8 bases agree with TRBD2. The CDR3 covers 15 residues. V dropped 3 bases and J dropped 6; count of bases not matched to a gene: 6. Germline CDR1 and CDR2: SGHVS and FQNEAQ. The CDR3 nucleotides are TGTGCCAGCAGCTTCCCGGGACTAGGGGCCGGGGAGCTGTTTTTT. Translating it yields CASSFPGLGAGELFF.

This clonotype has more than one count but fewer than ten. The chain recombines TRBV2 with TRBJ2-1, with 9 bases identical to TRBD2. Trimming took 1 base from V and 0 from J; bases not matched to a gene: 1. Germline CDR1 SNHLY, CDR2 FYNNEI. The CDR3 length is 16 residues. In nucleotides, the CDR3 is TGTGCCAGCAGTGAAGGACTAGCGGACTCCTACAATGAGCAGTTCTTC. Translated: CASSEGLADSYNEQFF. Based on the CDR3 plus reference TRBV2 and TRBJ2-1, the full variable domain is EPEVTQTPSHQVTQMGQEVILRCVPISNHLYFYWYRQILGQKVEFLVSFYNNEISEKSEIFDDQFSVERPDGSNFTLKIRSTKLEDSAMYFCASSEGLADSYNEQFFGPGTRLTVL.

This chain connects TRBV18 to TRBJ2-1; 10 bases map to TRBD2. This CDR3 is 15 amino acids long. The germline V gene encodes CDR1 KGHSH and CDR2 LQKENI. The ends lost 3 bases at V and 6 bases at J; junction bases unmatched: 5. The CDR3 DNA reads TGTGCCAGCTCACCGAATAGCGGGAGGCGCAATGAGCAGTTCTTC. This translates into CASSPNSGRRNEQFF. The full variable domain, rest sourced from reference TRBV18 and TRBJ2-1, is NAGVMQNPRHLVRRRGQEARLRCSPMKGHSHVYWYRQLPEEGLKFMVYLQKENIIDESGMPKERFSAEFPKEGPSILRIQQVVRGDSAAYFCASSPNSGRRNEQFFGPGTRLTVL.